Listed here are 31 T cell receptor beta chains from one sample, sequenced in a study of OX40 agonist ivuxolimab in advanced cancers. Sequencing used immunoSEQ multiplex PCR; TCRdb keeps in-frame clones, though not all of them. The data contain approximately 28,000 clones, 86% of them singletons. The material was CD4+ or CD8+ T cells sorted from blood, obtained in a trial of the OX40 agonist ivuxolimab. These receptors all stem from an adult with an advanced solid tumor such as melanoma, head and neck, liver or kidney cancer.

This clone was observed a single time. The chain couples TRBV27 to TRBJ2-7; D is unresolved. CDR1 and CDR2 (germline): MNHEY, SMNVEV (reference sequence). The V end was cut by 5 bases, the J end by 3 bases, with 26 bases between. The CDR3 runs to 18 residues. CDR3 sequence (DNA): TGTGCCAGCAGTCCTACTACCTGGGTAGGGATGAACGTCTACGAGCAGTACTTC. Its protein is CASSPTTWVGMNVYEQYF.

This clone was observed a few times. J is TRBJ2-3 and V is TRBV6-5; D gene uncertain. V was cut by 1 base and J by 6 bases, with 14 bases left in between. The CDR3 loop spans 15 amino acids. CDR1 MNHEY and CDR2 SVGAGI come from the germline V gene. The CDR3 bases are TGTGCCAGCAGTTACTACGGCGGTCCACAGGATACGCAGTATTTT. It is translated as CASSYYGGPQDTQYF.

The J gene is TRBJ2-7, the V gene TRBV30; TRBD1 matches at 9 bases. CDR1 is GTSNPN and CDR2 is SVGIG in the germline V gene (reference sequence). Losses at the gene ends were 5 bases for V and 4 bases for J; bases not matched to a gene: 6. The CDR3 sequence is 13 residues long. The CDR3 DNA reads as TGTGCCTGGCACACAGGGACAGGGTACGAGCAGTACTTC. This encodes CAWHTGTGYEQYF.

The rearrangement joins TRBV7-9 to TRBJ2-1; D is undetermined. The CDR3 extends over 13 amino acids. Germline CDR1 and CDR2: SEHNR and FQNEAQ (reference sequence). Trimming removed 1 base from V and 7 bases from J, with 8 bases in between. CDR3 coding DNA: TGTGCCAGCAGCTTAGTTCTGGGAAATGAGCAGTTCTTC. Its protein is CASSLVLGNEQFF.

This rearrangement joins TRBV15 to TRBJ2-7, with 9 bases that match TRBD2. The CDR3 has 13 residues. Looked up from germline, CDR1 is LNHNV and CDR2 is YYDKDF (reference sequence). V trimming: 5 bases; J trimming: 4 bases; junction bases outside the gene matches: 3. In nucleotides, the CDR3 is TGTGCCACCAGCGTTAGCGGGAGATACGAGCAGTACTTC. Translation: CATSVSGRYEQYF.

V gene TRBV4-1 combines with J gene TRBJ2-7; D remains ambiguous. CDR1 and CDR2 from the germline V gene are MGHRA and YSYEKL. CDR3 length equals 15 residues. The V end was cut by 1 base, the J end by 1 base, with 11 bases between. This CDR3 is CASSQVSTTSYEQYF. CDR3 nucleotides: TGCGCCAGCAGCCAAGTAAGCACTACGTCCTACGAGCAGTACTTC.

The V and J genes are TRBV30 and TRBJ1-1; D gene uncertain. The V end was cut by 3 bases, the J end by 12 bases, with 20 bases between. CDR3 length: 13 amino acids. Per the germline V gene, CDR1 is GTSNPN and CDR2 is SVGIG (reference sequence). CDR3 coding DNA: TGTGCCTGGAGGCTTCCTCAGCAAAGAACAACTTTCTTT. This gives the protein CAWRLPQQRTTFF.

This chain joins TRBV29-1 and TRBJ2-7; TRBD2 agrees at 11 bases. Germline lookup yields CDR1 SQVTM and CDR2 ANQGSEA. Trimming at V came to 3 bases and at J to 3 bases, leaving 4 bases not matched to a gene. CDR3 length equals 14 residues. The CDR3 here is CSVEVTSGIYEQYF. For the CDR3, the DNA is TGCAGCGTTGAGGTGACTAGCGGGATCTACGAGCAGTACTTC.

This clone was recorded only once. The CDR3 coding sequence is TGCGCCAGCAGCTCCCAACTAGCGACGAGCTCCTACAATGAGCAGTTCTTC. This translates into CASSSQLATSSYNEQFF. The rearrangement links TRBV4-1 to TRBJ2-1; 7 bases are shared with TRBD2. Germline lookup yields CDR1 MGHRA and CDR2 YSYEKL. The CDR3 has 17 amino acids. The V and J ends lost 5 bases and 0 bases, in that order; junction bases with no gene match: 10.

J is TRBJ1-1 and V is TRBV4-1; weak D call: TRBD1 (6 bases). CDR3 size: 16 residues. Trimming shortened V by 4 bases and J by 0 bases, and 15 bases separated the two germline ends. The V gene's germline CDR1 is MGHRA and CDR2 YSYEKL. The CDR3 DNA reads TGCGCCAGCAGCCCCGGCCGGACAGTCTTGAACACTGAAGCTTTCTTT. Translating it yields CASSPGRTVLNTEAFF.

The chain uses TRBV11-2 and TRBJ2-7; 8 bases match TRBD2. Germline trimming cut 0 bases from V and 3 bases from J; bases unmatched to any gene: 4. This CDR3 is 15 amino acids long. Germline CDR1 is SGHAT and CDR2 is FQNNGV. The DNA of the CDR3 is TGTGCCAGCAGCTTAGATACGGGAGGGGGCTACGAGCAGTACTTC. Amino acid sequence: CASSLDTGGGYEQYF.

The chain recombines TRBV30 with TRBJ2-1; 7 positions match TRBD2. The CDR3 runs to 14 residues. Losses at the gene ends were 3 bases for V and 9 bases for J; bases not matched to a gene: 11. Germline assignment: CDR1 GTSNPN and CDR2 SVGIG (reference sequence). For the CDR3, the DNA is TGTGCCTGGAGCGGGAGGTCGCTCATAGGTGAGCAGTTCTTC. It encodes CAWSGRSLIGEQFF. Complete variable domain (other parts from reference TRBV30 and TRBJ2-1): SQTIHQWPATLVQPVGSPLSLECTVEGTSNPNLYWYRQAAGRGLQLLFYSVGIGQISSEVPQNLSASRPQDRQFILSSKKLLLSDSGFYLCAWSGRSLIGEQFFGPGTRLTVL.

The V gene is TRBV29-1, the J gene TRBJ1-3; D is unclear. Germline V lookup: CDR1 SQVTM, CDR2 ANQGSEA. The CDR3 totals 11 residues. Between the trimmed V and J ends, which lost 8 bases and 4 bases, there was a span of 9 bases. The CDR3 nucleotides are TGCAGCCTCATGTTGGGAAACACCATATATTTT. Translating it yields CSLMLGNTIYF. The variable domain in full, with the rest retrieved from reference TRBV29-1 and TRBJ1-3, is SAVISQKPSRDICQRGTSLTIQCQVDSQVTMMFWYRQQPGQSLTLIATANQGSEATYESGFVIDKFPISRPNLTFSTLTVSNMSPEDSSIYLCSLMLGNTIYFGEGSWLTVV.

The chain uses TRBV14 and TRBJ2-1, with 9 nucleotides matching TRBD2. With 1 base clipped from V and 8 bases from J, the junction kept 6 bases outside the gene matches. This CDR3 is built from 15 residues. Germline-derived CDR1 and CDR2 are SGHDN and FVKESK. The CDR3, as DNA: TGTGCCAGCAGCCAAGTTCCAGCGGGAGGAGATGAGCAGTTCTTC. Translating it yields CASSQVPAGGDEQFF.

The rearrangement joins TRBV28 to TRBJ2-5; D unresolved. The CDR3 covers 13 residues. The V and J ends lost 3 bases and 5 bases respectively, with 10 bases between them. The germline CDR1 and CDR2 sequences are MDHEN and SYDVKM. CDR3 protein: CASSLRDWETQYF. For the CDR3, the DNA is TGTGCCAGCAGTTTGAGAGACTGGGAGACCCAGTACTTC.

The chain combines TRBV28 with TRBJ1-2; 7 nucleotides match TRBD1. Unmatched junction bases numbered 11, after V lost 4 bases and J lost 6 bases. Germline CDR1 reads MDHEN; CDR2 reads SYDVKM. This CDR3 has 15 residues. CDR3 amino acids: CASSSQELGTDGYTF. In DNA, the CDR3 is TGTGCCAGCAGTTCCCAGGAACTCGGGACAGATGGCTACACCTTC.

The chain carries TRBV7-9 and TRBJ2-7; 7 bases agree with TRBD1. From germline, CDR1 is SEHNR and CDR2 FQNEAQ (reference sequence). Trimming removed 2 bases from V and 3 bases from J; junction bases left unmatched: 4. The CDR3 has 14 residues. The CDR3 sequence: CASSLTRDSYEQYF. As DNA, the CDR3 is TGTGCCAGCAGCTTAACCCGGGACAGCTACGAGCAGTACTTC. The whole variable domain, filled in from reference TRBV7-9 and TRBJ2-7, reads DTGVSQNPRHKITKRGQNVTFRCDPISEHNRLYWYRQTLGQGPEFLTYFQNEAQLEKSRLLSDRFSAERPKGSFSTLEIQRTEQGDSAMYLCASSLTRDSYEQYFGPGTRLTVT.

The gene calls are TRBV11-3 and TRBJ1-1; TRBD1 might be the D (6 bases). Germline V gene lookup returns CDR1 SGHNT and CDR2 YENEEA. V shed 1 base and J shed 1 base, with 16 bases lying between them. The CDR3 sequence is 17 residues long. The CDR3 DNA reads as TGTGCCAGCAGCTTAGGCCCCGGGACACCGGGGAACACTGAAGCTTTCTTT. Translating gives CASSLGPGTPGNTEAFF.

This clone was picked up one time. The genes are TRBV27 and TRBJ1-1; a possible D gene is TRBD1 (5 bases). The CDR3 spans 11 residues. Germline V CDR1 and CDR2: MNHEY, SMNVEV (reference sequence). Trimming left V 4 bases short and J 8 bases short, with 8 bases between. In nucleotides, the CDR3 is TGTGCCAGCAGTTCCACAGGCGAAGCTTTCTTT. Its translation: CASSSTGEAFF.

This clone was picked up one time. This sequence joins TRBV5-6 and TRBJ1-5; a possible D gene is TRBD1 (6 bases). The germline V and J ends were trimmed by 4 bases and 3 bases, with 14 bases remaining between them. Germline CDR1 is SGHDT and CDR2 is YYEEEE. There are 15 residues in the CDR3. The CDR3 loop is CASSPGGAPNQPQHF. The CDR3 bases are TGTGCCAGCAGCCCGGGGGGGGCCCCCAATCAGCCCCAGCATTTT.

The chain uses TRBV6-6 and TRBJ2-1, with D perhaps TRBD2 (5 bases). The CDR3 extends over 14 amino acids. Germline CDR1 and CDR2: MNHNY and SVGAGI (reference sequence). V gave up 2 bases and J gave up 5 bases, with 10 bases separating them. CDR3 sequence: CASSYGSKHNEQFF. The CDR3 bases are TGTGCCAGCAGTTACGGGAGTAAACACAATGAGCAGTTCTTC.

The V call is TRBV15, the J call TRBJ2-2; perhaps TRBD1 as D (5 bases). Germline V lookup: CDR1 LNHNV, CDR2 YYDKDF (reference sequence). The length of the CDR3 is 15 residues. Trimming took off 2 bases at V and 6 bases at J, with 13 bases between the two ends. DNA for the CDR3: TGTGCCACCAGCAGACACCGCGACAGCCCCGGGGAGCTGTTTTTT. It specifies CATSRHRDSPGELFF.

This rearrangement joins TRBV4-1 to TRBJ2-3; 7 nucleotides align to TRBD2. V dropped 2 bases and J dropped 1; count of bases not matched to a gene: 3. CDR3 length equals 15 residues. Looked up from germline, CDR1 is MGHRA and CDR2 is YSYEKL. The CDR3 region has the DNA TGCGCCAGCAGCCAACAGCGGGATGGCACAGATACGCAGTATTTT. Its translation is CASSQQRDGTDTQYF.

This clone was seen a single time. Written as DNA, the CDR3 is TGTGCCAGCAGCCGAACCTACGAGCAGTACTTC. It codes for CASSRTYEQYF. The chain carries TRBV7-9 and TRBJ2-7; D is unclear. Trimming shortened V by 5 bases and J by 2 bases, and 4 bases separated the two germline ends. The CDR3 runs to 11 residues. Germline CDR1 is SEHNR and CDR2 is FQNEAQ (reference sequence).

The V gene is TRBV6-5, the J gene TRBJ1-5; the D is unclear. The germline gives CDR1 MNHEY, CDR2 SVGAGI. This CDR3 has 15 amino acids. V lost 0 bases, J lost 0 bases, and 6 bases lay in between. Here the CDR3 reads CASSYSVYSNQPQHF. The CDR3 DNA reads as TGTGCCAGCAGTTACTCGGTTTATAGCAATCAGCCCCAGCATTTT.

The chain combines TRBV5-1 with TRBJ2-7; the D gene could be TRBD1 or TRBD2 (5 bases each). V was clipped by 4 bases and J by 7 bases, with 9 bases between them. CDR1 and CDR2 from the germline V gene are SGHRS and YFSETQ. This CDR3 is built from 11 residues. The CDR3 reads CASSGGLEQYF. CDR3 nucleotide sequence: TGCGCCAGCAGCGGGGGATTAGAGCAGTACTTC.

The CDR3 region is CASAPWSGGNHEQYF. The CDR3 region has the DNA TGTGCCAGCGCCCCCTGGAGCGGAGGAAACCACGAGCAGTACTTC. The chain couples TRBV28 to TRBJ2-7; D is possibly TRBD2 (5 bases). The V end was cut by 8 bases, the J end by 5 bases, with 22 bases between. The CDR3 covers 15 residues. The germline V gene encodes CDR1 MDHEN and CDR2 SYDVKM.

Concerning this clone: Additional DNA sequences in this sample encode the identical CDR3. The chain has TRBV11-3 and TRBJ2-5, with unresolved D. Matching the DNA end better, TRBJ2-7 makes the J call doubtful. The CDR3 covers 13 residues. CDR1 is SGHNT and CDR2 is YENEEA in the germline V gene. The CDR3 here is CASSLEPGYEQYF. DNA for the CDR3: TGTGCCAGCAGCTTAGAACCCGGCTACGAGCAGTACTTC.

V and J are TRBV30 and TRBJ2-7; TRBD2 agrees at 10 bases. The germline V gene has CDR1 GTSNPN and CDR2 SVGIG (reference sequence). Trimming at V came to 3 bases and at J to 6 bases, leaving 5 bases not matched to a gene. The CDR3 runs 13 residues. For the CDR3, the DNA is TGTGCCTGGAGACTAGCGGGGTCTGGCGAGCAGTACTTC. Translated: CAWRLAGSGEQYF.

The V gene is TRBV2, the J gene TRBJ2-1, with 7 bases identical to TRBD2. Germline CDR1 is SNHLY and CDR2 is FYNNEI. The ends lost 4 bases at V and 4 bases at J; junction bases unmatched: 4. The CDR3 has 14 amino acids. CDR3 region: CASSGGLSYNEQFF. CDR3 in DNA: TGTGCCAGCAGTGGGGGACTATCATACAATGAGCAGTTCTTC.

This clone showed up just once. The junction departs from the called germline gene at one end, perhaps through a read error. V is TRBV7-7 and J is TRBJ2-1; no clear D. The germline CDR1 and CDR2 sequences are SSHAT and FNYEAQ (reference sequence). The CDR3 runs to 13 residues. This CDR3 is CASSLGHGDEQFF. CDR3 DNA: TGTGCTAGCAGCTTAGGGCATGGTGATGAGCAGTTCTTC.